The clone carrying this TCR beta chain was seen only a few times. Sequencing used immunoSEQ multiplex PCR; TCRdb keeps in-frame clones, though not all of them. Of around 100,000 clones listed, just under 95% are singletons. This entry is derived from a study of technical replicates of blood from a few donors. V shed 5 bases and J shed 9 bases, with 20 bases lying between them. This CDR3 spans 14 amino acids. Germline assignment: CDR1 MDHEN and CDR2 SYDVKM. The clonotype was recovered from a human donor in good health. The rearrangement links TRBV28 to TRBJ2-7; D is uncertain. Sample: T cells isolated from PBMCs. For the CDR3, the DNA is TGTGCCAGCAGTCTGATCTACCGACTGGAAGGGCAGTACTTC. Its protein product is CASSLIYRLEGQYF.